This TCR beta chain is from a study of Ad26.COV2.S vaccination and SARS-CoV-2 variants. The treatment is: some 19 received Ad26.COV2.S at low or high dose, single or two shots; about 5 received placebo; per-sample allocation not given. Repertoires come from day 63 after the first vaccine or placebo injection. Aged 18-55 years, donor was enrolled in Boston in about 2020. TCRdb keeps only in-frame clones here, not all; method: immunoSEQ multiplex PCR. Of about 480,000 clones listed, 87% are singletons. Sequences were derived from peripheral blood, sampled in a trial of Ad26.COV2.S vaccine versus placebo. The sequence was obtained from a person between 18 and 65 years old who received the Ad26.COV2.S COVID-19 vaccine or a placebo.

CDR3 DNA: TGTGCCAGCAGCCGAAGGACTAGCATCAACAATGAGCAGTTCTTC. This encodes CASSRRTSINNEQFF. The chain has TRBV3-1 (or the pseudogene TRBV3-2) and TRBJ2-1, with TRBD2 identical over 8 bases. The CDR3 runs to 15 residues. The germline V gene has CDR1 LGHDT and CDR2 YNNKEL (reference sequence). V trimming: 4 bases; J trimming: 5 bases; junction bases outside the gene matches: 7.